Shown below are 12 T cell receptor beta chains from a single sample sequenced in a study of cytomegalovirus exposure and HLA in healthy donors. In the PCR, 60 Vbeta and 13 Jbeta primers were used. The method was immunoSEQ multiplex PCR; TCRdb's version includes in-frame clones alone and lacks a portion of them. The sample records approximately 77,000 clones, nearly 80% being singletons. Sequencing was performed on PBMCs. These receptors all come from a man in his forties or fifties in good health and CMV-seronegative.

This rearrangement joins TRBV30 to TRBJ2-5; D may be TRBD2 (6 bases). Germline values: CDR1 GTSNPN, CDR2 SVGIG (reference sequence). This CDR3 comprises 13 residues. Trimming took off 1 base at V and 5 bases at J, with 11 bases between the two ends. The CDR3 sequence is CAWSDGGRETQYF. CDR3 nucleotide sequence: TGTGCCTGGAGTGATGGAGGGCGGGAGACCCAGTACTTC.

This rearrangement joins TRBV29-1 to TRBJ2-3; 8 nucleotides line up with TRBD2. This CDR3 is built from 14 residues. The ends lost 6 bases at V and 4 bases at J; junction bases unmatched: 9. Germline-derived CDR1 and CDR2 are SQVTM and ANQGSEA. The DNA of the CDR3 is TGCAGCGTAGTAGCGGGGAGTGGTGCAGATACGCAGTATTTT. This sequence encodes CSVVAGSGADTQYF.

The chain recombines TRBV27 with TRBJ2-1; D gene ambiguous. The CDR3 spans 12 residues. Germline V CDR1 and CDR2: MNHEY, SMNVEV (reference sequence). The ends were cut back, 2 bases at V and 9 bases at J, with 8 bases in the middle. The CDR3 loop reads CASSLRAGEQFF. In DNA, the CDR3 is TGTGCCAGCAGTTTACGAGCAGGTGAGCAGTTCTTC.

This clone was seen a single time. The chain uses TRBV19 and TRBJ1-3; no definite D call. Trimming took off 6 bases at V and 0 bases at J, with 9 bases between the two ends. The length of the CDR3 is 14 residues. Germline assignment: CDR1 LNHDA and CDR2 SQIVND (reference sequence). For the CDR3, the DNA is TGTGCCAGTAGCACAGCCACCTCTGGAAACACCATATATTTT. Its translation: CASSTATSGNTIYF.

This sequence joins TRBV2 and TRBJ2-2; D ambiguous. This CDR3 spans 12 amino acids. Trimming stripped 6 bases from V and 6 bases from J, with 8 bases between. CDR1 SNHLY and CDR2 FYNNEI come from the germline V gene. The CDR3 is CASRTQAGELFF. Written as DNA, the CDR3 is TGTGCCAGCAGGACACAAGCCGGGGAGCTGTTTTTT.

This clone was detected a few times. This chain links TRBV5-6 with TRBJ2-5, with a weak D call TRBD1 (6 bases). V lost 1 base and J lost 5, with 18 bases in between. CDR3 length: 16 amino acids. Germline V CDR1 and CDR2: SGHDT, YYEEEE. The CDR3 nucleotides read TGTGCCAGCAGCTTGATAAACAGGGTTTCGTCGGAGACCCAGTACTTC. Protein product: CASSLINRVSSETQYF.

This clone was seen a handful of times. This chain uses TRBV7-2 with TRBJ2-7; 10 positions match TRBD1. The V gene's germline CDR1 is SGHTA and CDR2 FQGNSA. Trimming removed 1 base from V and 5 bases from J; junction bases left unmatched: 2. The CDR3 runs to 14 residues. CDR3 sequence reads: CASSLGGQGDEQYF. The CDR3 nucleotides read TGTGCCAGCAGCTTAGGAGGACAGGGGGACGAGCAGTACTTC.

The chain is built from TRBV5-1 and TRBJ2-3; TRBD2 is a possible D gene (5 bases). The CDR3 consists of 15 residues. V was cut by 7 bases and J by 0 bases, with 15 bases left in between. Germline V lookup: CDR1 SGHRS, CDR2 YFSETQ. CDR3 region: CASGGGADSTDTQYF. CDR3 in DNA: TGCGCCAGCGGCGGCGGAGCGGACAGCACAGATACGCAGTATTTT.

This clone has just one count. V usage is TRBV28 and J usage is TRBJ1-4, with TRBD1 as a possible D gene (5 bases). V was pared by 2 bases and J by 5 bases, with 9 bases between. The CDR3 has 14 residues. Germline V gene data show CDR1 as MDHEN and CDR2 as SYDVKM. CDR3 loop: CASSLSGANEKLFF. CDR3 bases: TGTGCCAGCAGTTTAAGCGGGGCGAATGAAAAACTGTTTTTT.

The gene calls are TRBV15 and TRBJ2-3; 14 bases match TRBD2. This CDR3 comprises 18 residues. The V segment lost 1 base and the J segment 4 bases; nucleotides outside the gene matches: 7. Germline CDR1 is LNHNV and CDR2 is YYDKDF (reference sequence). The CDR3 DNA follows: TGTGCCACCAGCAGAGGGGCGCGACTAGCGGGAGGGTCAGATACGCAGTATTTT. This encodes CATSRGARLAGGSDTQYF. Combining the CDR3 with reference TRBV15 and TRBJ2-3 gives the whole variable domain DAMVIQNPRYQVTQFGKPVTLSCSQTLNHNVMYWYQQKSSQAPKLLFHYYDKDFNNEADTPDNFQSRRPNTSFCFLDIRSPGLGDTAMYLCATSRGARLAGGSDTQYFGPGTRLTVL.

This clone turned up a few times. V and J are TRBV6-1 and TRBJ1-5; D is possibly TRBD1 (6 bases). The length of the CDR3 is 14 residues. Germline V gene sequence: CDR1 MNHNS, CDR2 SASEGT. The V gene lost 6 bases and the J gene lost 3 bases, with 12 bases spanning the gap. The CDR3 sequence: CASRADSDNQPQHF. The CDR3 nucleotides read TGTGCCAGCAGGGCGGACAGTGACAATCAGCCCCAGCATTTT.

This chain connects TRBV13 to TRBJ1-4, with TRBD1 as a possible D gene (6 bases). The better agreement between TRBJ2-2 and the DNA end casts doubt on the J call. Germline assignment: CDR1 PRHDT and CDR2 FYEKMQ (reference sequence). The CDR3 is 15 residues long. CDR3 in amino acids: CASSTRQATGKELFF. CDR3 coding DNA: TGTGCCAGCAGCACGAGACAGGCTACGGGAAAGGAGCTGTTTTTT.